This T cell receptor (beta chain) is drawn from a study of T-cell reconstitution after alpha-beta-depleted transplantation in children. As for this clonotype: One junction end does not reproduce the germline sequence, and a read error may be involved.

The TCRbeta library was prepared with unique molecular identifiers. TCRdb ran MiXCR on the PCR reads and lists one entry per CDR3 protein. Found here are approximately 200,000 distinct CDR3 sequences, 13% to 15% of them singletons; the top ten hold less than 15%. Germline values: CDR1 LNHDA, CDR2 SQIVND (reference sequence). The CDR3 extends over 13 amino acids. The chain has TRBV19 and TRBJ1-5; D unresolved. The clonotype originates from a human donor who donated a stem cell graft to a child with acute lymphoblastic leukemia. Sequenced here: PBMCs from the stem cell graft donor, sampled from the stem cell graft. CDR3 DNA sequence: TGTGCCAATAGTCCGTGGGCCGGGCAGCCCCAGCATTTT. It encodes CANSPWAGQPQHF. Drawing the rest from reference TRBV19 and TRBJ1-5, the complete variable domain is DGGITQSPKYLFRKEGQNVTLSCEQNLNHDAMYWYRQDPGQGLRLIYYSQIVNDFQKGDIAEGYSVSREKKESFPLTVTSAQKNPTAFYLCANSPWAGQPQHFGDGTRLSIL.